These 12 T cell receptor beta chains originate from one sample sequenced in a study of blood T cell repertoires in COVID-19. TCRdb's table, derived via immunoSEQ multiplex PCR, lists solely in-frame clones and lacks some. The sample yields 65,000 to 85,000 clones, approximately 80% seen once. Specimen: peripheral blood. The receptor set was obtained from a woman aged 55-69 years with acute or convalescent COVID-19.

The V call is TRBV6-1, the J call TRBJ2-3; a weak D match, TRBD2 (7 bases). Trimming took off 0 bases at V and 4 bases at J, with 11 bases between the two ends. The CDR3 length is 15 residues. Looked up from germline, CDR1 is MNHNS and CDR2 is SASEGT. The CDR3 reads CASSEAGGHSDTQYF. CDR3 coding DNA: TGTGCCAGCAGTGAAGCGGGGGGGCATTCAGATACGCAGTATTTT.

The rearrangement joins TRBV30 to TRBJ1-2; the match to TRBD1 covers 7 bases. Germline V gene lookup returns CDR1 GTSNPN and CDR2 SVGIG (reference sequence). V lost 2 bases and J lost 5; bases outside the gene matches: 8. The CDR3 length is 14 residues. The CDR3 sequence is CAWSIDRAIYGYTF. In DNA form, the CDR3 reads TGTGCCTGGAGTATTGACAGGGCGATATATGGCTACACCTTC.

The genes are TRBV30 and TRBJ1-1, with TRBD1 matching 7 bases. V lost 2 bases, J lost 7 bases, and 7 bases stayed unmatched. Germline loops: CDR1 GTSNPN, CDR2 SVGIG (reference sequence). This CDR3 is built from 13 residues. The CDR3 sequence is CAWSPDRRGEAFF. The DNA of the CDR3 is TGTGCCTGGAGTCCGGACAGGAGGGGTGAAGCTTTCTTT.

The CDR3 loop is CASKIGQGANQPQHF. For the CDR3, the DNA is TGTGCCAGCAAAATCGGACAGGGGGCTAATCAGCCCCAGCATTTT. The V gene is TRBV6-6, the J gene TRBJ1-5; TRBD1 matches 11 bases. Trimming at V came to 7 bases and at J to 4 bases, leaving 6 bases not matched to a gene. The CDR3 loop spans 15 amino acids. Germline CDR1 reads MNHNY; CDR2 reads SVGAGI (reference sequence).

This rearrangement joins TRBV6-2 or TRBV6-3 to TRBJ1-5; TRBD1 aligns across 7 bases. V was pared by 3 bases and J by 1 base, with 3 bases of the junction left unmatched. CDR3 length: 15 residues. Per germline, CDR1 MNHEY and CDR2 SVGEGT. DNA of the CDR3: TGTGCCAGCAGTTATCCACAGGGGAGCAATCAGCCCCAGCATTTT. It codes for CASSYPQGSNQPQHF.

The CDR3 reads CASSLTGFAYEQYF. CDR3 coding DNA: TGTGCCAGCAGTTTAACAGGGTTCGCCTACGAGCAGTACTTC. V is TRBV28 and J is TRBJ2-7; a weak D match, TRBD1 (6 bases). CDR3 length equals 14 residues. Trimming took off 2 bases at V and 2 bases at J, with 10 bases between the two ends. Germline V lookup: CDR1 MDHEN, CDR2 SYDVKM. Full variable domain (missing parts from reference TRBV28 and TRBJ2-7): DVKVTQSSRYLVKRTGEKVFLECVQDMDHENMFWYRQDPGLGLRLIYFSYDVKMKEKGDIPEGYSVSREKKERFSLILESASTNQTSMYLCASSLTGFAYEQYFGPGTRLTVT.

The rearrangement links TRBV5-1 to TRBJ2-3; TRBD2 matches 7 bases. This CDR3 contains 15 residues. Per germline, CDR1 SGHRS and CDR2 YFSETQ. J was trimmed by 4 bases and V by 4 bases; bases with no gene match: 9. The CDR3 coding sequence is TGCGCCAGCAGCGTCGATGGGGGGGAATCAGATACGCAGTATTTT. Translated, it gives CASSVDGGESDTQYF.

The V gene is TRBV5-1, the J gene TRBJ1-3; 7 bases agree with TRBD1. The CDR3 covers 14 residues. Trimming took 4 bases from V and 3 from J; bases not matched to a gene: 4. Germline CDR1 reads SGHRS; CDR2 reads YFSETQ. CDR3 sequence (DNA): TGCGCCAGCAGCATTGACAGGGATGGAAACACCATATATTTT. It translates to CASSIDRDGNTIYF.

This sequence joins TRBV6-5 and TRBJ1-1, with D possibly being TRBD1 (5 bases). Germline CDR1 reads MNHEY; CDR2 reads SVGAGI. The CDR3 sequence is 15 residues long. Trimming removed 6 bases at V and 1 base at J, with 15 bases between. Here the CDR3 reads CASRILTVSNTEAFF. CDR3 DNA: TGTGCCAGCAGAATACTGACAGTCTCGAACACTGAAGCTTTCTTT.

This clone is categorized as medium-sized. The chain carries TRBV18 and TRBJ2-1; 7 bases align to TRBD1. Germline CDR1 KGHSH, CDR2 LQKENI. The CDR3 length is 13 residues. The V and J ends lost 4 bases and 10 bases, in that order; junction bases with no gene match: 7. The CDR3 DNA is TGTGCCAGCTCACTCCGACAGGGAGAGGAGCAGTTCTTC. It translates to CASSLRQGEEQFF.

This chain uses TRBV4-2 with TRBJ1-1; tentatively, D is TRBD1 (6 bases). V lost 1 base and J lost 0, with 9 bases in between. The germline V gene has CDR1 LGHNA and CDR2 YNFKEQ. The CDR3 loop spans 15 amino acids. CDR3 amino acids: CASSQGRDMNTEAFF. The CDR3, as DNA: TGTGCCAGCAGCCAAGGCAGGGACATGAACACTGAAGCTTTCTTT.

The V and J genes are TRBV4-3 and TRBJ2-1, with 8 bases identical to TRBD1. Germline trimming cut 0 bases from V and 3 bases from J; bases unmatched to any gene: 10. The CDR3 covers 18 residues. The germline CDR1 and CDR2 sequences are LGHNA and YSLEER. The CDR3, as DNA: TGCGCCAGCAGCCAAGATCTACCCGGGACAGGATACTACAATGAGCAGTTCTTC. Its protein is CASSQDLPGTGYYNEQFF.